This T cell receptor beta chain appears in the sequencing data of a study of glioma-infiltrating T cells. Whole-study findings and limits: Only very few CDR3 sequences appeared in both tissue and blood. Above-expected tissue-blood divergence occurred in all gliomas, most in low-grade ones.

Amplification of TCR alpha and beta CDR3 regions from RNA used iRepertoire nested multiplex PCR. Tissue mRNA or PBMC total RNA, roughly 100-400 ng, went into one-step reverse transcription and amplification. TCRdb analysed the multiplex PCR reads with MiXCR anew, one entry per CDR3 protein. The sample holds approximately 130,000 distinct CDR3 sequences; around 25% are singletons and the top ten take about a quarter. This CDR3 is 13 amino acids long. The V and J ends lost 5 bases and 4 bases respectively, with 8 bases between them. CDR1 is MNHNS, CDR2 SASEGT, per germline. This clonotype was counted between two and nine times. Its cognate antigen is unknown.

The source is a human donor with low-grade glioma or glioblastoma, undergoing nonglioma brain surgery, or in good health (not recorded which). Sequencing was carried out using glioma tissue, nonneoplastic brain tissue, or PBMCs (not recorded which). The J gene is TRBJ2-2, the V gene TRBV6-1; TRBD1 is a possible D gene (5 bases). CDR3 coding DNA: TGTGCCAGCAGTTATGACAGCACCGGGGAGCTGTTTTTT. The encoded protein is CASSYDSTGELFF.